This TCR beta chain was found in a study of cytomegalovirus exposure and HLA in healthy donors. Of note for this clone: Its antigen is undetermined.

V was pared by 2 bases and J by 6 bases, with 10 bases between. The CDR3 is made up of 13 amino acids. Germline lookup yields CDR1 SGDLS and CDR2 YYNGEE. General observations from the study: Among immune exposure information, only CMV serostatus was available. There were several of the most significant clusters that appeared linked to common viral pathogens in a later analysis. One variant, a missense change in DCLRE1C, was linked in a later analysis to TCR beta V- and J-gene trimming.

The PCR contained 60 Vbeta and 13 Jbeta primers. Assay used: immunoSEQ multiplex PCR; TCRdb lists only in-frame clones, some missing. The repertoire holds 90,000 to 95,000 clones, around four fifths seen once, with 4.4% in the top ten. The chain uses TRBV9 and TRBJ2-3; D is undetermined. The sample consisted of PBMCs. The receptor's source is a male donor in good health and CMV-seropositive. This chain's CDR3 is CASSVLPRDTQYF. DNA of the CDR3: TGTGCCAGCAGCGTTCTCCCACGGGATACGCAGTATTTT.